Each of the 20 T cell receptor beta chains below was sequenced from the same sample in a study of control samples from healthy donors and cancer patients. This table comes from immunoSEQ multiplex PCR, and its TCRdb copy is limited to in-frame clones, with some not included. This repertoire shows roughly 370,000 clones, 90% found once; its top ten account for over 5.5%. Sequenced sample: PBMCs. The source of these receptors is a middle-aged man with head and neck cancer.

This chain connects TRBV4-2 to TRBJ1-4, with a weak D call TRBD1 (5 bases). Germline V gene lookup returns CDR1 LGHNA and CDR2 YNFKEQ. This CDR3 is 15 amino acids long. V was cut by 3 bases and J by 0 bases, with 8 bases left in between. CDR3 residues: CASSHFRATNEKLFF. As DNA, the CDR3 is TGTGCCAGCAGCCATTTCAGGGCAACTAATGAAAAACTGTTTTTT.

V gene TRBV7-3 combines with J gene TRBJ2-2; TRBD2 is a possible D gene (6 bases). Between the trimmed V and J ends, which lost 2 bases and 1 base, there was a span of 11 bases. CDR1 and CDR2 from the germline V gene are SGHTA and FQGTGA. The CDR3 is 16 amino acids. Here the CDR3 reads CASSLSAGWNTGELFF. The CDR3 nucleotides read TGTGCCAGCAGCTTATCGGCGGGGTGGAACACCGGGGAGCTGTTTTTT.

The chain uses TRBV19 and TRBJ1-2, with TRBD1 as a possible D gene (5 bases). The CDR3 has 14 amino acids. V was shortened by 4 bases and J by 4 bases, with 13 bases between the two germline ends. The V gene's germline CDR1 is LNHDA and CDR2 SQIVND (reference sequence). The CDR3 DNA sequence: TGTGCCAGTAGTACCTCCGGGACCCCCTATGGCTACACCTTC. It encodes CASSTSGTPYGYTF.

The J gene is TRBJ2-1, the V gene TRBV7-6, with TRBD1 matching over 7 bases. This CDR3 has 20 residues. V gave up 5 bases and J gave up 5 bases; unmatched junction bases: 24. CDR1 and CDR2 (germline): SGHVS, FNYEAQ. CDR3 nucleotide sequence: TGTGCCAGCAGCCTAGATTGGGACAGTGCCAACTCTCGGGGAAACAATGAGCAGTTCTTC. As protein: CASSLDWDSANSRGNNEQFF.

For the CDR3, the DNA is TGTGCCAGTGGGACTAGCGGGGTCTACGAGCAGTACTTC. Translation: CASGTSGVYEQYF. This sequence joins TRBV25-1 and TRBJ2-7; 13 bases align to TRBD2. V gave up 9 bases and J gave up 3 bases; unmatched junction bases: 2. This CDR3 region has 13 residues. Germline assignment: CDR1 MGHDK and CDR2 SYGVNS.

This clone appeared a single time. This chain uses TRBV15 with TRBJ1-5; maybe TRBD1 (5 bases). Trimming took off 0 bases at V and 2 bases at J, with 11 bases between the two ends. The CDR3 loop spans 16 amino acids. Germline assignment: CDR1 LNHNV and CDR2 YYDKDF (reference sequence). CDR3: CATSRERAGRNQPQHF. The CDR3 nucleotides read TGTGCCACCAGCAGAGAGCGTGCAGGGCGCAATCAGCCCCAGCATTTT.

This chain links TRBV15 with TRBJ1-2; no reliable D call. The V and J ends lost 3 bases and 5 bases respectively, with 4 bases between them. Per germline, CDR1 LNHNV and CDR2 YYDKDF (reference sequence). This CDR3 has 11 residues. CDR3 in DNA: TGTGCCACCAGCAGCCCTTATGGCTACACCTTC. This encodes CATSSPYGYTF. Together with reference TRBV15 and TRBJ1-2, the CDR3 gives the full variable domain: DAMVIQNPRYQVTQFGKPVTLSCSQTLNHNVMYWYQQKSSQAPKLLFHYYDKDFNNEADTPDNFQSRRPNTSFCFLDIRSPGLGDTAMYLCATSSPYGYTFGSGTRLTVV.

The chain employs TRBV5-4 and TRBJ2-1; 10 bases line up with TRBD2. The germline gives CDR1 SGHNT, CDR2 YYREEE (reference sequence). CDR3 length: 15 residues. Trimming took 5 bases from V and 7 from J; bases not matched to a gene: 9. Here the CDR3 reads CASSIAGTSVNEQFF. The CDR3, as DNA: TGTGCCAGCAGTATAGCCGGGACTAGCGTGAATGAGCAGTTCTTC.

The chain links TRBV3-1 (or the pseudogene TRBV3-2) to TRBJ1-1; weak D call: TRBD1 (6 bases). V lost 4 bases and J 3 bases, leaving 21 bases between the germline ends. Germline values: CDR1 LGHDT, CDR2 YNNKEL (reference sequence). The CDR3 contains 17 residues. CDR3 nucleotides: TGTGCCAGCAGCCGAGAGGTCACCGGGACACCTTACACTGAAGCTTTCTTT. Translation gives CASSREVTGTPYTEAFF.

The chain is built from TRBV9 and TRBJ2-5, with a tentative D call TRBD1 (5 bases). Germline V gives CDR1 SGDLS, CDR2 YYNGEE. V was clipped by 3 bases and J by 1 base, with 13 bases between them. The CDR3 has 15 amino acids. CDR3 sequence reads: CASSEGQGLQETQYF. The CDR3 nucleotides are TGTGCCAGCAGCGAGGGCCAGGGCCTCCAAGAGACCCAGTACTTC.

The chain combines TRBV11-2 with TRBJ1-1; a weak D match, TRBD1 (6 bases). There are 15 residues in the CDR3. Germline lookup yields CDR1 SGHAT and CDR2 FQNNGV. V was shortened by 4 bases and J by 4 bases, with 16 bases between the two germline ends. The CDR3 sequence is CASSSQTGIGTEAFF. In DNA, the CDR3 is TGTGCCAGCAGCTCCCAAACAGGGATCGGCACTGAAGCTTTCTTT.

The J gene is TRBJ2-7, the V gene TRBV5-6, with D uncertain. Germline loops: CDR1 SGHDT, CDR2 YYEEEE. The CDR3 contains 13 residues. V was cut by 3 bases and J by 3 bases, with 10 bases left in between. The CDR3 coding sequence is TGTGCCAGCAGCTCCTCCTTTGGCTACGAGCAGTACTTC. It codes for CASSSSFGYEQYF.

The chain has TRBV10-1 and TRBJ2-7; possible D gene TRBD1, 6 bases. V was clipped by 1 base and J by 3 bases, with 10 bases between them. Germline V CDR1 and CDR2: WNHNN, SYGVQD (reference sequence). The CDR3 spans 14 residues. CDR3 bases: TGCGCCAGCAGTGAGTACAGGGAAGGCTACGAGCAGTACTTC. Its protein is CASSEYREGYEQYF.

The chain is built from TRBV7-2 and TRBJ2-7; D not resolved. V lost 3 bases to trimming and J lost 3 bases, with 12 bases between them. In germline, CDR1 is SGHTA, CDR2 FQGNSA. The CDR3 spans 14 residues. The CDR3 coding sequence is TGTGCCAGCAGCTTTACACGAGAGGTCTACGAGCAGTACTTC. Translating gives CASSFTREVYEQYF. Full variable domain (missing parts from reference TRBV7-2 and TRBJ2-7): GAGVSQSPSNKVTEKGKDVELRCDPISGHTALYWYRQSLGQGLEFLIYFQGNSAPDKSGLPSDRFSAERTGGSVSTLTIQRTQQEDSAVYLCASSFTREVYEQYFGPGTRLTVT.

V is TRBV25-1 and J is TRBJ2-5; TRBD2 matches 8 bases. Germline V gene sequence: CDR1 MGHDK, CDR2 SYGVNS. The CDR3 spans 15 residues. V was pared by 6 bases and J by 5 bases, with 11 bases of the junction left unmatched. The CDR3 DNA reads TGTGCCAGCAGCCTCATGGGCCGGGGGGGCGAGACCCAGTACTTC. It is translated as CASSLMGRGGETQYF.

The chain has TRBV9 and TRBJ2-2; 14 nucleotides align to TRBD2. Per germline, CDR1 SGDLS and CDR2 YYNGEE. This CDR3 has 15 residues. The J segment lost 6 bases and the V segment lost 3 bases, leaving 1 base of the junction unmatched. The CDR3 reads CASSATSGGAGELFF. In DNA form, the CDR3 reads TGTGCCAGCAGCGCGACTAGCGGGGGGGCCGGGGAGCTGTTTTTT.

The chain uses TRBV19 and TRBJ2-5; 9 bases match TRBD1. Losses at the gene ends were 3 bases for V and 4 bases for J; bases not matched to a gene: 9. The CDR3 length is 16 residues. The germline V gene has CDR1 LNHDA and CDR2 SQIVND (reference sequence). This CDR3 reads CASSIEGTGNGETQYF. DNA of the CDR3: TGTGCCAGTAGTATTGAAGGGACAGGGAACGGAGAGACCCAGTACTTC.

The chain links TRBV11-3 to TRBJ2-2; D unresolved. This CDR3 has 13 residues. Trimming stripped 3 bases from V and 6 bases from J, with 8 bases between. CDR1 and CDR2 (germline): SGHNT, YENEEA. The CDR3, as DNA: TGTGCCAGCAGCTTTGCGTCCGCCGGGGAGCTGTTTTTT. Its protein product is CASSFASAGELFF.

This clone was recorded only once. The chain is built from TRBV7-2 and TRBJ2-1, with TRBD2 matching over 10 bases. With V trimmed by 5 bases and J by 7 bases, 8 bases remained unmatched. Per germline, CDR1 SGHTA and CDR2 FQGNSA. The CDR3 extends over 15 amino acids. The CDR3 bases are TGTGCCAGCAGCCCAGCGGGGGGGTTTAGGAATGAGCAGTTCTTC. Its protein is CASSPAGGFRNEQFF.

This clone was observed a single time. The chain employs TRBV6-5 and TRBJ2-3, with 7 bases that match TRBD2. Per the germline V gene, CDR1 is MNHEY and CDR2 is SVGAGI. The CDR3 consists of 16 residues. Losses at the gene ends were 2 bases for V and 3 bases for J; bases not matched to a gene: 8. CDR3 residues: CASSYGRGYFTDTQYF. The CDR3 coding sequence is TGTGCCAGCAGTTACGGGCGGGGGTACTTTACAGATACGCAGTATTTT.